These 12 T cell receptor beta chains originate from one sample sequenced in a study of blood T cell repertoires in COVID-19. Sequenced by immunoSEQ multiplex PCR; TCRdb stores in-frame clones only, minus some. The sample holds around 290,000 clones, 75% to 90% seen once. What was sequenced was peripheral blood. These receptors all stem from a woman in her 70s with COVID-19, enrolled during active disease.

This chain joins TRBV3-1 (or the pseudogene TRBV3-2) and TRBJ2-7; perhaps TRBD2 as D (6 bases). The V gene's germline CDR1 is LGHDT and CDR2 YNNKEL (reference sequence). This CDR3 region has 15 residues. V shed 3 bases and J shed 0 bases, with 12 bases lying between them. The DNA for the CDR3 is TGTGCCAGCAGCCAGACATCCGGGAGCTCCTACGAGCAGTACTTC. Protein product: CASSQTSGSSYEQYF.

This chain connects TRBV2 to TRBJ2-2; 9 bases match TRBD1. Germline CDR1 reads SNHLY; CDR2 reads FYNNEI. With 8 bases clipped from V and 7 bases from J, the junction kept 5 bases outside the gene matches. There are 13 residues in the CDR3. The CDR3 nucleotides are TGTGCCAGCCGGGACAGGGATATCGGGGAGCTGTTTTTT. This sequence encodes CASRDRDIGELFF.

The J gene is TRBJ1-1, the V gene TRBV3-1 (or the pseudogene TRBV3-2); D call uncertain. This CDR3 region has 12 residues. Germline assignment: CDR1 LGHDT and CDR2 YNNKEL (reference sequence). The V end lost 6 bases, the J end lost 0 bases, and 5 bases lay between the germline ends. The CDR3 DNA sequence: TGTGCCAGCAGTTCAGTGAACACTGAAGCTTTCTTT. As protein: CASSSVNTEAFF.

This rearrangement joins TRBV5-1 to TRBJ1-1, with TRBD1 as a possible D gene (5 bases). From germline, CDR1 is SGHRS and CDR2 YFSETQ. This CDR3 spans 15 amino acids. The V end was cut by 0 bases, the J end by 3 bases, with 12 bases between. This CDR3 reads CASSLEKGRDTEAFF. In DNA, the CDR3 is TGCGCCAGCAGCTTGGAGAAGGGGAGGGACACTGAAGCTTTCTTT. Using reference TRBV5-1 and TRBJ1-1 for the parts outside the CDR3, the full variable domain is KAGVTQTPRYLIKTRGQQVTLSCSPISGHRSVSWYQQTPGQGLQFLFEYFSETQRNKGNFPGRFSGRQFSNSRSEMNVSTLELGDSALYLCASSLEKGRDTEAFFGQGTRLTVV.

Concerning this clone itself: The sample contains more than one DNA sequence encoding this CDR3. This chain links TRBV28 with TRBJ1-2, with no clear D. The ends were cut back, 2 bases at V and 6 bases at J, with 7 bases in the middle. The CDR3 has 12 amino acids. CDR1 and CDR2 from the germline V gene are MDHEN and SYDVKM. The chain's CDR3 is CASSLAGNGYTF. CDR3 nucleotide sequence: TGTGCCAGCAGTTTAGCGGGGAATGGCTACACCTTC.

This clone was observed a single time. The CDR3 DNA is TGTGCCAGCAGCCGTCGACAGATGAACACTGAAGCTTTCTTT. It translates to CASSRRQMNTEAFF. This chain connects TRBV3-1 (or the pseudogene TRBV3-2) to TRBJ1-1; possibly TRBD1 for D (5 bases). With 4 bases removed from V and 0 bases from J, the gap between germline ends came to 9 bases. The germline CDR1 and CDR2 sequences are LGHDT and YNNKEL (reference sequence). The CDR3 runs to 14 residues.

The chain links TRBV7-2 to TRBJ1-2; D not certain. CDR3 size: 15 residues. Trimming removed 4 bases at V and 0 bases at J, with 12 bases between. Per germline, CDR1 SGHTA and CDR2 FQGNSA. The CDR3 DNA is TGTGCCAGCAGCTCCTCCCCTGGCACTAACTATGGCTACACCTTC. This sequence encodes CASSSSPGTNYGYTF.

V gene TRBV6-5 combines with J gene TRBJ1-1; a possible D gene is TRBD1 (5 bases). The V and J ends lost 4 bases and 2 bases respectively, with 8 bases between them. This CDR3 contains 13 residues. CDR1 is MNHEY and CDR2 is SVGAGI in the germline V gene. CDR3 in amino acids: CASSFRVNTEAFF. CDR3 coding DNA: TGTGCCAGCAGTTTCAGGGTCAACACTGAAGCTTTCTTT.

The rearrangement links TRBV27 to TRBJ2-7; possible D gene TRBD2, 6 bases. This CDR3 spans 14 amino acids. The V end was cut by 5 bases, the J end by 4 bases, with 15 bases between. Germline V gives CDR1 MNHEY, CDR2 SMNVEV (reference sequence). This chain's CDR3 is CASSTGVWKYEQYF. The CDR3 nucleotides read TGTGCCAGCAGTACGGGGGTTTGGAAGTACGAGCAGTACTTC.

The chain has TRBV29-1 and TRBJ2-5, with D perhaps TRBD1 (6 bases). The CDR3 is made up of 13 amino acids. The germline gives CDR1 SQVTM, CDR2 ANQGSEA. The V end was cut by 4 bases, the J end by 4 bases, with 13 bases between. The CDR3 sequence: CSVVRKQGETQYF. The CDR3 DNA follows: TGCAGCGTTGTAAGGAAACAGGGAGAGACCCAGTACTTC.

V gene TRBV4-1 combines with J gene TRBJ1-2; unclear D gene. The germline gives CDR1 MGHRA, CDR2 YSYEKL. The ends were cut back, 1 base at V and 7 bases at J, with 16 bases in the middle. The CDR3 spans 15 residues. Written as DNA, the CDR3 is TGCGCCAGCAGCCAAGGAAATTCAGGATTTGGTGGCTACACCTTC. This codes for CASSQGNSGFGGYTF.

This clone was picked up one time. This rearrangement joins TRBV7-2 to TRBJ2-1; perhaps TRBD2 as D (6 bases). The CDR3 runs to 15 residues. Germline-derived CDR1 and CDR2 are SGHTA and FQGNSA. V was shortened by 5 bases and J by 0 bases, with 11 bases between the two germline ends. The CDR3 DNA is TGTGCCAGCAGCGGCCGGCGGGGCTCCTACAATGAGCAGTTCTTC. Its protein product is CASSGRRGSYNEQFF.